This T cell receptor (beta chain) comes out of a study of blood T cells in healthy people across ages. Study outcomes and limitations: Measured against age, TCR beta diversity per million T cells decreased in a roughly linear manner.

Germline V gene sequence: CDR1 MDHEN, CDR2 SYDVKM. V was pared by 5 bases and J by 2 bases, with 13 bases between. The CDR3 is made up of 15 amino acids. This clonotype appeared a few times. Its target is not known. Combining a sample-barcoded 5' primer with a J-beta primer mix, a second PCR ran for about 7 to 11 cycles. TCRdb re-analysed the 5' RACE reads in MiXCR, keeping a single row per CDR3 protein. The profile shows 1.5 million to 2 million distinct CDR3 sequences, roughly two fifths of them singletons. The origin of this receptor is a human donor in good health. The sample was blood. The J gene is TRBJ2-4, the V gene TRBV28; maybe TRBD2 (5 bases). The CDR3 DNA reads as TGTGCCAGCAGTCCACGTTCGGGGTCCAAAAACATTCAGTACTTC. It yields the protein CASSPRSGSKNIQYF.